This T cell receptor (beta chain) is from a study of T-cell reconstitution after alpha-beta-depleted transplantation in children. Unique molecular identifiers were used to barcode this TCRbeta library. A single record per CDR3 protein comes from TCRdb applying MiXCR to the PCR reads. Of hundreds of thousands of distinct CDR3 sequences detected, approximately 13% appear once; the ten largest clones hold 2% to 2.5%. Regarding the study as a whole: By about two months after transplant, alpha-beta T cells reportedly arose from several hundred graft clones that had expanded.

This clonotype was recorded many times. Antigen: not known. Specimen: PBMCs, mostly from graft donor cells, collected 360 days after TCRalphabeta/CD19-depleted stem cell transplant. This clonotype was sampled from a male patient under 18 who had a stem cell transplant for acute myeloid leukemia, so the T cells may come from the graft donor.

CDR3 DNA sequence: TGCAGTGCCTCTAAGAACAATGAGCAGTTCTTC. Its translation is CSASKNNEQFF. The V gene is TRBV20-1, the J gene TRBJ2-1; D not resolved. Trimming removed 6 bases at V and 5 bases at J, with 8 bases between. The germline gives CDR1 DFQATT, CDR2 SNEGSKA (reference sequence). This CDR3 is 11 amino acids long.